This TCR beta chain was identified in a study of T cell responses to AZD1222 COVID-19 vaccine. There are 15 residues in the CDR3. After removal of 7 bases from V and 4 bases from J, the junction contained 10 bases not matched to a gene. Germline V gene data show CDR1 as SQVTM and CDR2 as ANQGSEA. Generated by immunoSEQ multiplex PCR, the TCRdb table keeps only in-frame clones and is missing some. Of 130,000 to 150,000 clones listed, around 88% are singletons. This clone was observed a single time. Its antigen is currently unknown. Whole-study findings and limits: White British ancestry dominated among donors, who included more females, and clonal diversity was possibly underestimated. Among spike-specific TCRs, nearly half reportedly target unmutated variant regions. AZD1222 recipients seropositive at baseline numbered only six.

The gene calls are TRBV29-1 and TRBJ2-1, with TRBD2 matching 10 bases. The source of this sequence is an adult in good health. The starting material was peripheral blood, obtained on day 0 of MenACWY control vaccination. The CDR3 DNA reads TGCAGCGCTAGCGGGGGCCATGAGGTTTACAATGAGCAGTTCTTC. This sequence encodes CSASGGHEVYNEQFF.